This TCR beta chain was profiled in a study of T cell repertoires in cytomegalovirus infection (dated by TCRdb to about 2019). About the study as a whole: Recently identified HLA-C-restricted CMV epitopes, whose presentation resists viral immunomodulation, were targeted by peptide stimulations together with well-studied HLA-B-restricted epitopes. Donor HLA type was relevant to the analysis, as public TCR beta signatures indicated carriage of CMV infection together with the matching HLA type.

Study-wide conclusions, independent of this receptor: Carriers of CMV infection plus the relevant HLA type were discriminated by the cumulative frequency of public TCR beta family members in the study cohort and in an independent approximately 360-donor cohort. In the ex vivo response, HLA-C-restricted CMV-specific TCR beta clonotypes were dominant, and in two of eight donors the single most frequent clonotype came from this HLA-C-restricted group.

The instrument was an Illumina HiSeq 1500. TCRdb reanalyzed the raw reads on its own, using fastp at Q25 for trimming and MiXCR for clone calling, and kept in-frame beta chains. Rows with one shared CDR3 protein collapse into an entry with the most common genes and DNA. Within this sample are approximately 730,000 distinct CDR3 sequences, with about 30% of them counted one time only. Approximately 18% of the sample comes from the top ten. This sample's treatment or condition label indicates: in vitro stimulation with specific CMV peptide epitopes to enrich CMV-specific T cells. A few counts support this clonotype. Its antigen is currently not known. Base-call qualities are not available, and no considerably larger clone is one nucleotide away. The TCR sequence derives from a human donor in good health (CMV status not recorded). Some clones in this sample may be carry-over from other donors' samples. Sequenced here: cultured PBMCs, sampled from culture after CMV antigen stimulation.

Read as DNA, the sequence is TGTGCCAGCAGTGAAGAAGCAGATAGCAATCAGCCCCAGCATTTT. Translated, it reads CASSEEADSNQPQHF. The rearranged segments are TRBV2 and TRBJ1-5; a confident D gene designation cannot be given. At the junction V is shortened by 1 base and J by 0 bases, with 7 bases in between. From the cysteine through the phenylalanine, the CDR3 covers 15 amino acids. The only DNA kept is the CDR3, 45 bases in frame from the first base. Based on the germline V gene, the CDR1 and CDR2 sequences are SNHLY and FYNNEI.